This entry concerns a single T cell receptor (beta chain). Its antigen is currently unknown. This sample was taken from a study of cytomegalovirus exposure and HLA in healthy donors. Whole-study results and caveats: A later analysis showed TCR association rates differing by HLA locus, peaking at DRB1 and lowest at HLA-C.

The PCR contained 60 Vbeta and 13 Jbeta primers. Assay used: immunoSEQ multiplex PCR; TCRdb lists only in-frame clones, some missing. Of 200,000 or so clones listed, approximately 78% are singletons. Per germline, CDR1 SGHRS and CDR2 YFSETQ. The CDR3 is made up of 14 amino acids. Trimming stripped 3 bases from V and 0 bases from J, with 10 bases between. The TCR sequence derives from a young woman in good health and CMV-seronegative. Sample: PBMCs. This sequence joins TRBV5-1 and TRBJ2-7, with a tentative D call TRBD1 (5 bases). The CDR3 reads CASSYQGYSYEQYF. Written as DNA, the CDR3 is TGCGCCAGCAGCTATCAGGGCTACTCCTACGAGCAGTACTTC.